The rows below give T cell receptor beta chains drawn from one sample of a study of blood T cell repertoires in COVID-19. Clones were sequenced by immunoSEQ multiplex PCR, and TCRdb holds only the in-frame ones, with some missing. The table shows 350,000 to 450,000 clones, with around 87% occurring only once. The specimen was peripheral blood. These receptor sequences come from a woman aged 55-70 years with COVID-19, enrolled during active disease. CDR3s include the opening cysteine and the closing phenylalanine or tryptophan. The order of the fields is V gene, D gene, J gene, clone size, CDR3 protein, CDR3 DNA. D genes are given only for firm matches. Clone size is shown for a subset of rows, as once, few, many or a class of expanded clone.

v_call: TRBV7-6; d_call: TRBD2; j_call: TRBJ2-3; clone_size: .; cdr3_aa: CASSRTAGGLDTQYF; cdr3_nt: TGTGCCAGCAGCCGTACAGCGGGGGGCCTAGATACGCAGTATTTT
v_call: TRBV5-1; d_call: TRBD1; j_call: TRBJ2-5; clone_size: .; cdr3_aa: CASSQPTGGSPETQYF; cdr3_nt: TGCGCCAGCAGCCAACCGACAGGGGGCTCCCCAGAGACCCAGTACTTC
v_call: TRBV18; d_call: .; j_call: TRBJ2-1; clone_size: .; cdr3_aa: CASSPPPGSYNEQFF; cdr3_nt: TGTGCCAGCTCACCGCCTCCGGGGTCCTACAATGAGCAGTTCTTC
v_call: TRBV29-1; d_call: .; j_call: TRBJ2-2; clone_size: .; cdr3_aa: CSVASGTGELFF; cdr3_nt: TGCAGCGTTGCCTCGGGGACCGGGGAGCTGTTTTTT
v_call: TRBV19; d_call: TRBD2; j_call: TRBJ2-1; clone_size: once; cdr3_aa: CASSMIGTSYNEQFF; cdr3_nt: TGTGCCAGTAGTATGATAGGGACTAGTTACAATGAGCAGTTCTTC
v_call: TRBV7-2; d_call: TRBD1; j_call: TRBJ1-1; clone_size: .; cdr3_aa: CASSPRTGGNTEAFF; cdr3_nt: TGTGCCAGCAGCCCAAGGACAGGGGGGAACACTGAAGCTTTCTTT
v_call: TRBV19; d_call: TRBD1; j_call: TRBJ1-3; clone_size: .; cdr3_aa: CASKPLGQGLSGNTIYF; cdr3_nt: TGTGCCAGCAAACCCCTAGGACAGGGTTTATCTGGAAACACCATATATTTT
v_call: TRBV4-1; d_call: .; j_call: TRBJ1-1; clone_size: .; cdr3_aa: CASSPGLQGDTEAFF; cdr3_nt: TGCGCCAGCAGCCCGGGGTTACAGGGCGACACTGAAGCTTTCTTT
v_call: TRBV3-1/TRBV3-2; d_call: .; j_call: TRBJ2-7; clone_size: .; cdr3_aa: CASSQGGRAYEQYF; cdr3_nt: TGTGCCAGCAGCCAAGGAGGCAGGGCCTACGAGCAGTACTTC
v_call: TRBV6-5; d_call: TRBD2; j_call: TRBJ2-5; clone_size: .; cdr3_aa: CASRVVAGAGETQYF; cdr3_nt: TGTGCCAGCAGGGTAGTAGCGGGGGCCGGAGAGACCCAGTACTTC
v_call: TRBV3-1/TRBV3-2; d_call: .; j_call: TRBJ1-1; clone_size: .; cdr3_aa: CASSQGGMNSEAFF; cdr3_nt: TGTGCCAGCAGCCAAGGGGGCATGAACTCTGAAGCTTTCTTT
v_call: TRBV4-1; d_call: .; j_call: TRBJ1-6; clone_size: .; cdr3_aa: CASSQSRGNSPLHF; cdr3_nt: TGCGCCAGCAGCCAATCCAGGGGTAATTCACCCCTCCACTTT
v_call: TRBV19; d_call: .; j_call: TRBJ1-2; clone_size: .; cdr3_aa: CASSMQINYGYTF; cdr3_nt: TGTGCCAGTAGTATGCAGATTAACTATGGCTACACCTTC
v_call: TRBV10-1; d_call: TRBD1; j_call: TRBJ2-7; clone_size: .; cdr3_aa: CASSSRDRTYEQYF; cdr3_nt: TGCGCCAGCAGTTCCCGGGACAGGACATACGAGCAGTACTTC